The T cell receptor (beta chain) described here comes from a study of molecular identifiers for immune sequencing clone quantification. Study findings and constraints: Among effectors, clones above 20 RNA copies held over 98% of molecules; among naive cells, under 1%.

Germline CDR1 is MNHEY and CDR2 is SVGAGI. This CDR3 has 13 residues. Trimming took 6 bases from V and 0 from J, leaving 5 bases between them. Sorted inputs of roughly 17,000 to 1,100,000 cells, with 10%, 30% or 50% RNA, yielded naive CD8 libraries. Based on a CD8+CD4-CCR7+CD45RA+ profile, naive CD8 T cells were sorted. Points on this clonotype: Its antigen is currently unknown.

Library preparation followed earlier protocols using designated TCR primers. TCRdb reprocessed the PCR reads via MiXCR and lists one record per CDR3 protein. In the table there are around 480,000 distinct CDR3 sequences, approximately 25% of which are singletons. The chain carries TRBV6-5 and TRBJ1-4; D is uncertain. The sequencing sample was made of naive CD8+ T cells from blood, with Jurkat cell RNA spiked in. As for subset: FACS-sorted CD8+CD4-CCR7+CD45RA+ naive T cells. The clonotype comes from a human donor in good health. Some libraries in this study had Jurkat cell RNA spiked in. The CDR3 spells CASRDATNEKLFF. The CDR3 nucleotides are TGTGCCAGCAGGGACGCAACTAATGAAAAACTGTTTTTT.